A single sample gave rise to the 22 T cell receptor beta chains below, sequenced in a study of blood T cells in healthy people across ages (dated by TCRdb to about 2015). To prepare the library, 5' RACE was applied. TCRdb lists the instrument as Illumina HiSeq 2500. A second 7 to 11 cycle PCR used a sample-barcoded 5' primer and a J-beta primer mix. TCRdb trimmed public reads at Q25 via fastp, called clones via MiXCR and kept in-frame beta chains. Every CDR3 protein is listed once, alongside the most common genes and DNA of its rows. Counted in this sample were about 290,000 distinct CDR3 sequences; 25% to 30% of them appeared once. In total, the top ten clones hold 29% of the sample. Sequencing input: blood. These receptors originate from a woman in her 70s in good health.

The chain employs TRBV28 and TRBJ2-7, with TRBD2 matching over 8 bases. Germline trimming cut 7 bases from V and 2 bases from J; bases unmatched to any gene: 7. Germline V gene lookup returns CDR1 MDHEN and CDR2 SYDVKM. CDR3 length equals 14 residues. CDR3 nucleotide sequence: TGTGCCAGCACCATTAGCGGGAAGGCCTACGAGCAGTACTTC. It translates to CASTISGKAYEQYF.

This rearrangement joins TRBV7-3 to TRBJ2-1, with a tentative D call TRBD2 (5 bases). The CDR3 extends over 15 amino acids. The germline V gene has CDR1 SGHTA and CDR2 FQGTGA. The V end lost 5 bases, the J end lost 3 bases, and 14 bases lay between the germline ends. The CDR3 region is CASSPSGSRYNEQFF. Here the CDR3 DNA reads TGTGCCAGCAGCCCGAGCGGCAGCCGCTACAATGAGCAGTTCTTC.

This clonotype turned up a few times. The J gene is TRBJ2-3, the V gene TRBV29-1; D gene unclear. The V and J ends lost 2 bases and 4 bases respectively, with 10 bases between them. The CDR3 consists of 13 residues. CDR1 is SQVTM, CDR2 ANQGSEA, per germline. For the CDR3, the DNA is TGCAGCGTTGAAAGGCAGGCGGCAGATACGCAGTATTTT. Translated, it gives CSVERQAADTQYF.

This clonotype was seen many times. The rearrangement uses TRBV20-1 and TRBJ2-4; D uncertain. Germline V gene lookup returns CDR1 DFQATT and CDR2 SNEGSKA (reference sequence). Deletions cut 1 base from V and 0 bases from J, with 7 bases between. The CDR3 runs to 14 residues. The CDR3 DNA sequence: TGCAGTGCTAGAGTAGGGCAAGCCAAAAACATTCAGTACTTC. This gives the protein CSARVGQAKNIQYF.

The sample holds a few counts of this clonotype. The CDR3 region has the DNA TGTGCCAGCAGTCCTAGACTAGCAGCCTACGAGCAGTACTTC. The encoded protein is CASSPRLAAYEQYF. The chain links TRBV2 to TRBJ2-7, with TRBD2 matching over 7 bases. The germline V gene encodes CDR1 SNHLY and CDR2 FYNNEI. The V and J ends lost 5 bases and 2 bases, in that order; junction bases with no gene match: 6. The CDR3 consists of 14 residues.

This clonotype was seen a few times. The chain has TRBV27 and TRBJ1-6; a possible D gene is TRBD1 (6 bases). The CDR3 consists of 13 residues. CDR1 and CDR2 from the germline V gene are MNHEY and SMNVEV (reference sequence). The V and J ends lost 6 bases and 12 bases respectively, with 15 bases between them. CDR3 sequence reads: CASRDSTPLPLHF. In DNA, the CDR3 is TGTGCCAGCAGGGACAGTACCCCGTTACCCCTCCACTTT.

This rearrangement joins TRBV6-5 to TRBJ1-2, with TRBD1 matching 7 bases. The CDR3 extends over 13 amino acids. Germline V gene sequence: CDR1 MNHEY, CDR2 SVGAGI. The junction had 9 bases not matched to a gene; V was cut back by 6 bases and J by 8 bases. The DNA of the CDR3 is TGTGCCAGCAGCCAGACAGGGCCGGAGGGCTACACCTTC. Its translation: CASSQTGPEGYTF.

The genes are TRBV5-6 and TRBJ1-6; D not resolved. Germline CDR1 reads SGHDT; CDR2 reads YYEEEE. The V and J ends lost 3 bases and 3 bases respectively, with 13 bases between them. This CDR3 has 16 residues. CDR3 nucleotides: TGTGCCAGCAGCTGGCGTGGAGGCAGCTATAATTCACCCCTCCACTTT. It specifies CASSWRGGSYNSPLHF.

The chain joins TRBV25-1 to TRBJ1-3; D unresolved. CDR1 and CDR2 from the germline V gene are MGHDK and SYGVNS. V shed 7 bases and J shed 0 bases, with 16 bases lying between them. This CDR3 has 16 residues. Written as DNA, the CDR3 is TGTGCCAGCAAGGAGGCCTGCTACTACTCTGGAAACACCATATATTTT. This encodes CASKEACYYSGNTIYF.

The chain is built from TRBV7-2 and TRBJ2-5; 7 nucleotides align to TRBD1. This CDR3 region has 14 residues. The V gene's germline CDR1 is SGHTA and CDR2 FQGNSA. The V gene end was trimmed by 8 bases and the J gene end by 4 bases; junction bases not matched to a gene: 10. The CDR3 protein is CASHPRGGVETQYF. The CDR3 DNA sequence: TGTGCCAGCCACCCCCGAGGGGGCGTAGAGACCCAGTACTTC.

The chain links TRBV20-1 to TRBJ2-3, with D tentatively TRBD1 (6 bases). The CDR3 runs 13 residues. V dropped 3 bases and J dropped 8 bases, with 15 bases sitting between them. The germline V gene has CDR1 DFQATT and CDR2 SNEGSKA (reference sequence). This CDR3 is CSASEQGWGTQYF. DNA for the CDR3: TGCAGTGCTAGTGAACAGGGATGGGGTACGCAGTATTTT.

This clonotype was observed a few times. The chain joins TRBV7-8 to TRBJ1-2; 10 nucleotides agree with TRBD1. Looked up from germline, CDR1 is SGHVS and CDR2 is FQNEAQ. Trimming took 5 bases from V and 1 from J; bases not matched to a gene: 7. The CDR3 totals 16 residues. Written as DNA, the CDR3 is TGTGCCAGCAGCACCAGACAGGGGGCTGTTAACTATGGCTACACCTTC. Amino acid sequence: CASSTRQGAVNYGYTF. The full variable domain, its missing parts supplied by reference TRBV7-8 and TRBJ1-2, is GAGVSQSPRYKVAKRGQDVALRCDPISGHVSLFWYQQALGQGPEFLTYFQNEAQLDKSGLPSDRFFAERPEGSVSTLKIQRTQQEDSAVYLCASSTRQGAVNYGYTFGSGTRLTVV.

This clonotype was seen more than once but under ten times. The chain links TRBV29-1 to TRBJ2-5, with TRBD2 matching over 10 bases. V dropped 7 bases and J dropped 8; count of bases not matched to a gene: 7. Germline CDR1 reads SQVTM; CDR2 reads ANQGSEA. This CDR3 has 12 amino acids. The CDR3 loop is CSGRTSGATQYF. The CDR3 nucleotides read TGCAGCGGTAGGACTAGCGGAGCAACCCAGTACTTC.

This clonotype came up a few times. The chain has TRBV7-9 and TRBJ2-3; D perhaps matches TRBD2 (6 bases). The CDR3 runs 13 residues. Trimming pared 8 bases from V and 2 bases from J, leaving 11 bases between. Germline-derived CDR1 and CDR2 are SEHNR and FQNEAQ (reference sequence). CDR3 loop: CASSPSVTDTQYF. In nucleotides, the CDR3 is TGTGCCAGCTCGCCTAGCGTCACAGATACGCAGTATTTT.

The chain recombines TRBV20-1 with TRBJ2-7; 9 nucleotides match TRBD1. The V and J ends lost 5 bases and 3 bases, in that order; junction bases with no gene match: 8. The CDR3 runs to 14 residues. In germline, CDR1 is DFQATT, CDR2 SNEGSKA (reference sequence). The CDR3 reads CSARPPGQGYEQYF. As DNA, the CDR3 is TGCAGTGCTCGTCCGCCGGGACAGGGCTACGAGCAGTACTTC.

The chain combines TRBV28 with TRBJ1-5, with TRBD1 as a possible D gene (5 bases). Between the trimmed V and J ends, which lost 2 bases and 2 bases, there was a span of 10 bases. The CDR3 is 15 amino acids. Germline V gives CDR1 MDHEN, CDR2 SYDVKM. CDR3 sequence reads: CASSLRRVGNQPQHF. DNA for the CDR3: TGTGCCAGCAGTTTACGCAGGGTTGGCAATCAGCCCCAGCATTTT.

The chain links TRBV6-6 to TRBJ2-5; 8 bases map to TRBD2. Germline V lookup: CDR1 MNHNY, CDR2 SVGAGI (reference sequence). Unmatched junction bases numbered 6, after V lost 2 bases and J lost 1 base. The CDR3 loop spans 16 amino acids. The CDR3 sequence: CASSYSIGGAQETQYF. The CDR3 coding sequence is TGTGCCAGCAGTTACAGTATCGGGGGGGCCCAAGAGACCCAGTACTTC.

The V and J genes are TRBV29-1 and TRBJ2-7, with 7 bases that match TRBD1. J was trimmed by 3 bases and V by 7 bases; bases with no gene match: 3. This CDR3 is 11 amino acids long. Looked up from germline, CDR1 is SQVTM and CDR2 is ANQGSEA. CDR3 protein: CSGRQGYEQYF. In DNA form, the CDR3 reads TGCAGCGGAAGACAGGGCTACGAGCAGTACTTC.

The rearrangement uses TRBV7-9 and TRBJ2-5, with 8 bases matching TRBD1. The end of the DNA aligns better with TRBJ2-7, so the J call may be wrong. The germline V gene has CDR1 SEHNR and CDR2 FQNEAQ (reference sequence). The CDR3 length is 14 residues. The CDR3 nucleotides read TGTGCCAGCAGCTACCGGGACAGGCCCAACGAGCAGTACTTC. This sequence encodes CASSYRDRPNEQYF.

V and J are TRBV18 and TRBJ2-7, with 7 positions matching TRBD1. CDR1 KGHSH and CDR2 LQKENI come from the germline V gene. The junction had 9 bases not matched to a gene; V was cut back by 3 bases and J by 4 bases. This CDR3 contains 15 residues. The CDR3 coding sequence is TGTGCCAGCTCACCGGACAGGAGCCTCCTATACGAGCAGTACTTC. Protein product: CASSPDRSLLYEQYF.

This rearrangement joins TRBV13 to TRBJ2-3, with TRBD2 matching over 9 bases. CDR1 and CDR2 from the germline V gene are PRHDT and FYEKMQ (reference sequence). The CDR3 extends over 15 amino acids. The junction had 4 bases not matched to a gene; V was cut back by 5 bases and J by 1 base. The CDR3 region is CASSPWTSGTDTQYF. The CDR3 coding sequence is TGTGCCAGCAGCCCCTGGACTAGCGGCACAGATACGCAGTATTTT.

The chain has TRBV20-1 and TRBJ2-1; TRBD2 matches 11 bases. This CDR3 region has 16 residues. Germline V gene sequence: CDR1 DFQATT, CDR2 SNEGSKA (reference sequence). Trimming cost V 1 base and J 8 bases; bases outside gene matches: 10. The CDR3 reads CSARVLAGATPHEQFF. Here the CDR3 DNA reads TGCAGTGCTAGAGTACTAGCGGGGGCTACCCCCCATGAGCAGTTCTTC.